The entry below gives a single TCR beta chain sequence along with its context. This clone was found a few times. Its antigen remains undetermined. Qualities for individual bases were not recorded, and no much larger clone is one base off. V is cut back by 5 bases and J by 5 bases, with 5 bases in the junction unmatched. From its cysteine to its phenylalanine, the CDR3 spans 13 amino acids. The DNA shown is the 39-base CDR3, in frame from base 1. CDR1 and CDR2 were assigned from the germline V gene as SNHLY and FYNNEI. This sample was included in a study of T cells in localized non-small cell lung cancer (dated by TCRdb to the early 2020s). As for the study more broadly: The study analyzed T cell repertoires of under 250 early-stage NSCLC patients, comparing tumors and uninvolved tumor-adjacent lungs. The cohort consisted of roughly 240 treatment-naive NSCLC patients whose localized lung tumors had been resected. The mean age of the NSCLC patients was under 70 years, with 130 or so men and 107 women. What the authors observed across the whole study: Because multi-region sequencing of the tumors was not done, intratumor heterogeneity could not be ruled out. The highest T cell clonality was observed in uninvolved tumor-adjacent lung, where clonality exceeded that of tumor, suggesting that antigenic responses were more focused in uninvolved tumor-adjacent lung. Higher blood T cell density associated with longer overall survival, while higher adjacent-lung clonality associated with shorter survival. Because the study design was exploratory, TCR variables were selected using unadjusted p-values without false-discovery rate correction. Of the top 100 tumor clones, a median of about 53 were detected in paired uninvolved adjacent lung; under 30 were also among that lung's top 100.

The immunoSEQ Assay was used to sequence TCR beta CDR3 regions from DNA. Under the source paper's analysis protocol: T cell density was computed as TCR beta template counts normalized to usable DNA estimated by amplifying housekeeping genes. Using the preseqR package, richness was estimated by extrapolating to 120,000 templates for tissue samples and 400,000 templates for PBMC samples. Clonality was defined by subtracting Pielou's evenness from one. Tissue-enriched TCRs were identified by differential abundance testing using productive amino-acid clonotypes, minimum total count 5 and alpha 0.1. The Jaccard Index and the Morisita Overlap Index were used to measure repertoire overlap between compartments. GLIPH clustered TCR beta CDR3s with public tetramer-defined viral CDR3s; viral motifs required at least three viral sequences plus V-gene enrichment. TCRdb took over this immuneACCESS table, retaining in-frame rearrangements with V and J assigned. Such tables are incomplete; in checked studies, under half of the missing clones stem from an unresolved V gene, and the remainder is unexplained. The V and J calls and the clone size are those of that table, but D and trimming were determined from the DNA. Present in this sample are 65,000 to 90,000 clones, about three quarters of which were seen just once. The biggest ten clones account for 15% to 20% of the sample.

At diagnosis, tumor, uninvolved tumor-adjacent lung and peripheral blood were collected and then preserved as a mix of FFPE and fresh-frozen material. For TCR repertoire profiling, the blood samples were analyzed as peripheral blood mononuclear cells. The sequences come from PBMCs, collected before any cancer treatment. This receptor chain uses TRBV2 and TRBJ2-5, and 7 junction bases match TRBD1. This receptor was identified in a man aged 35 to 69 with stage II squamous cell lung carcinoma. The nucleotide sequence reads as follows: TGTGCCAGCAGTATTGACAGGGTGGAGACCCAGTACTTC. It translates to CASSIDRVETQYF.